Following are 9 T cell receptor beta chains from one sample sequenced in a study of shared clonotypes between healthy human individuals. Repertoires were generated with immunoSEQ multiplex PCR, while TCRdb's copy carries only in-frame clones and drops some. This sample yields about 1 million clones, of which roughly 70% are seen a single time; about 1.5% belongs to the top ten. The sequencing input was memory CD4+ T cells sorted from blood. The subset here: CD45RA-negative fraction. The receptors were sampled from a young man in good health.

The table lists this clone with a few counts. V gene TRBV5-1 combines with J gene TRBJ1-1; TRBD1 aligns across 11 bases. V dropped 7 bases and J dropped 5; count of bases not matched to a gene: 4. The CDR3 extends over 13 amino acids. The germline gives CDR1 SGHRS, CDR2 YFSETQ. CDR3 sequence (DNA): TGCGCCAGCGGACAGGGGGCTGGAACTGAAGCTTTCTTT. Residues: CASGQGAGTEAFF.

Remarks on this clone: Other DNA sequences in this sample translate to the same CDR3. CDR3 region: CASSLVAGGTDTQYF. In nucleotides, the CDR3 is TGTGCCAGCAGCTTAGTGGCGGGGGGCACAGATACGCAGTATTTT. This chain joins TRBV7-2 and TRBJ2-3, with 7 bases lining up with TRBD2. Germline lookup yields CDR1 SGHTA and CDR2 FQGNSA. The CDR3 contains 15 residues. Trimming cost V 1 base and J 1 base; bases outside gene matches: 2.

This clone was observed a few times. The gene calls are TRBV2 and TRBJ1-1, with 7 bases identical to TRBD1. The J segment lost 3 bases and the V segment lost 2 bases, leaving 6 bases of the junction unmatched. This CDR3 has 15 residues. Germline loops: CDR1 SNHLY, CDR2 FYNNEI. The CDR3 region is CASSEQTGLDTEAFF. The CDR3 DNA reads as TGTGCCAGCAGTGAACAGACAGGGCTGGACACTGAAGCTTTCTTT.

This chain links TRBV18 with TRBJ1-1; D is undetermined. The ends were cut back, 3 bases at V and 1 base at J, with 12 bases in the middle. Looked up from germline, CDR1 is KGHSH and CDR2 is LQKENI. This CDR3 has 15 amino acids. The CDR3 DNA reads TGTGCCAGCTCACCGTATAACGAGAGGAACACTGAAGCTTTCTTT. It specifies CASSPYNERNTEAFF.

V usage is TRBV5-1 and J usage is TRBJ1-1; 9 positions match TRBD1. CDR3 length: 15 amino acids. Germline V gene data show CDR1 as SGHRS and CDR2 as YFSETQ. The V segment lost 1 base and the J segment 6 bases; nucleotides outside the gene matches: 7. The DNA of the CDR3 is TGCGCCAGCAGCTTGACAGGGGGCGGGCTGGCTGAAGCTTTCTTT. Protein: CASSLTGGGLAEAFF.

This clone was seen a single time. V and J are TRBV12-5 and TRBJ2-4; no firm D call. The germline V gene encodes CDR1 LGHNT and CDR2 FRNRAP. V lost 5 bases and J lost 2, with 4 bases in between. CDR3 size: 12 residues. As DNA, the CDR3 is TGTGCTAGTGGTACCACCAAAAACATTCAGTACTTC. Translating it yields CASGTTKNIQYF.

This rearrangement joins TRBV2 to TRBJ2-5; unclear D gene. This CDR3 has 14 amino acids. V was trimmed by 1 base and J by 0 bases, leaving 6 bases between them. Germline V CDR1 and CDR2: SNHLY, FYNNEI. The CDR3 DNA reads TGTGCCAGCAGTGAAGACGGACACCAAGAGACCCAGTACTTC. Encoded protein: CASSEDGHQETQYF. Filled out from reference TRBV2 and TRBJ2-5, the complete variable domain reads EPEVTQTPSHQVTQMGQEVILRCVPISNHLYFYWYRQILGQKVEFLVSFYNNEISEKSEIFDDQFSVERPDGSNFTLKIRSTKLEDSAMYFCASSEDGHQETQYFGPGTRLLVL.

In nucleotides, the CDR3 is TGTGCCAGCAGTAGGGAACCGTCCTATGGCTACACCTTC. Translated: CASSREPSYGYTF. The gene calls are TRBV6-5 and TRBJ1-2; D is uncertain. Trimming removed 5 bases at V and 4 bases at J, with 11 bases between. Germline V CDR1 and CDR2: MNHEY, SVGAGI. The CDR3 is 13 residues long.

V gene TRBV5-4 combines with J gene TRBJ2-7, with TRBD2 matching 10 bases. CDR3 length: 16 residues. Trimming cost V 4 bases and J 2 bases; bases outside gene matches: 9. In germline, CDR1 is SGHNT, CDR2 YYREEE (reference sequence). Written as DNA, the CDR3 is TGTGCCAGCAGCCCAAGTCTAGCGGGGGTTACCTACGAGCAGTACTTC. Its protein product is CASSPSLAGVTYEQYF. The entire variable domain, with the rest obtained from reference TRBV5-4 and TRBJ2-7, is as follows: ETGVTQSPTHLIKTRGQQVTLRCSSQSGHNTVSWYQQALGQGPQFIFQYYREEENGRGNFPPRFSGLQFPNYSSELNVNALELDDSALYLCASSPSLAGVTYEQYFGPGTRLTVT.